The 5 T cell receptor beta chains below all came from one sample that was sequenced in a study of identical twins. Via MiXCR, TCRdb re-called the 5' RACE reads, giving one row per CDR3 protein. The data contain around 670,000 distinct CDR3 sequences, roughly 6% of them singletons. The sample taken for sequencing was naive T cells sorted from blood. The receptor set was obtained from a young man in good health.

The sample holds many counts of this clonotype. The genes are TRBV29-1 and TRBJ2-5; D might be TRBD1 (5 bases). The V end was cut by 3 bases, the J end by 5 bases, with 16 bases between. The CDR3 sequence is 14 residues long. Germline CDR1 reads SQVTM; CDR2 reads ANQGSEA. The CDR3 reads CSVEPARVGETQYF. CDR3 bases: TGCAGCGTTGAGCCGGCCAGGGTAGGGGAGACCCAGTACTTC.

The chain has TRBV11-1 and TRBJ2-7; unclear D gene. This CDR3 is built from 13 residues. Trimming pared 5 bases from V and 4 bases from J, leaving 12 bases between. In germline, CDR1 is SGHAT, CDR2 FQDESV (reference sequence). The CDR3 spells CASSPNEIYEQYF. The DNA for the CDR3 is TGTGCCAGCAGCCCCAACGAGATATACGAGCAGTACTTC.

This clonotype showed up many times. V is TRBV20-1 and J is TRBJ2-1, with D possibly TRBD2 on 6 matching bases. The CDR3 contains 13 residues. Trimming cost V 3 bases and J 4 bases, with 10 bases left between them. Germline loops: CDR1 DFQATT, CDR2 SNEGSKA (reference sequence). CDR3 sequence reads: CSASGGNYNEQFF. The CDR3 DNA reads TGCAGTGCTAGTGGAGGGAATTACAATGAGCAGTTCTTC.

This clonotype was seen at least ten times. This sequence joins TRBV7-2 and TRBJ2-7; D is possibly TRBD2 (6 bases). Germline CDR1 and CDR2: SGHTA and FQGNSA. The length of the CDR3 is 15 residues. Trimming removed 1 base at V and 3 bases at J, with 13 bases between. The CDR3 reads CASSLGGLRDYEQYF. The CDR3 DNA reads as TGTGCCAGCAGCTTAGGGGGTTTGCGGGACTACGAGCAGTACTTC. The whole variable domain, remainder taken from reference TRBV7-2 and TRBJ2-7, is GAGVSQSPSNKVTEKGKDVELRCDPISGHTALYWYRQSLGQGLEFLIYFQGNSAPDKSGLPSDRFSAERTGGSVSTLTIQRTQQEDSAVYLCASSLGGLRDYEQYFGPGTRLTVT.

V and J are TRBV11-2 and TRBJ2-7; TRBD2 agrees at 7 bases. The trim removed 1 base at V and 12 bases at J, leaving 6 bases unmatched. CDR1 and CDR2 from the germline V gene are SGHAT and FQNNGV. This CDR3 comprises 12 residues. In nucleotides, the CDR3 is TGTGCCAGCAGCTTAGGACCTAGCGGTGTGTACTTC. Amino acid sequence: CASSLGPSGVYF. Supplemented by reference TRBV11-2 and TRBJ2-7, the full variable domain reads EAGVAQSPRYKIIEKRQSVAFWCNPISGHATLYWYQQILGQGPKLLIQFQNNGVVDDSQLPKDRFSAERLKGVDSTLKIQPAKLEDSAVYLCASSLGPSGVYFGPGTRLTVT.